Following are 7 T cell receptor beta chains from one sample sequenced in a study of cytomegalovirus exposure and HLA in healthy donors. Clones were read by immunoSEQ multiplex PCR, and TCRdb kept only the in-frame ones, dropping some. The sample yields 55,000 to 70,000 clones, roughly 91% seen once. Input material: PBMCs. Receptors were obtained from a woman younger than 30 in good health and CMV-seronegative.

This rearrangement joins TRBV2 to TRBJ1-2; possibly TRBD1 for D (6 bases). The germline V and J ends were trimmed by 8 bases and 5 bases, with 12 bases remaining between them. Germline V gene sequence: CDR1 SNHLY, CDR2 FYNNEI. The CDR3 totals 12 residues. The chain's CDR3 is CASRQVVYGYTF. For the CDR3, the DNA is TGTGCCAGCCGACAGGTGGTGTATGGCTACACCTTC.

Turning to this clone: The sample carries other DNA sequences with the same CDR3. Here the CDR3 DNA reads TGTGCCAGCAGCTTGGGGCTAGCGGGAGGAACAGATACGCAGTATTTT. Translating gives CASSLGLAGGTDTQYF. The V call is TRBV5-4, the J call TRBJ2-3; TRBD2 matches at 11 bases. This CDR3 contains 16 residues. Germline CDR1 SGHNT, CDR2 YYREEE (reference sequence). J was trimmed by 3 bases and V by 0 bases; bases with no gene match: 3.

This sequence joins TRBV28 and TRBJ2-1, with TRBD2 matching over 7 bases. There are 14 residues in the CDR3. V was pared by 6 bases and J by 7 bases, with 9 bases of the junction left unmatched. The V gene's germline CDR1 is MDHEN and CDR2 SYDVKM. The CDR3: CASSLVGGPNEQFF. In nucleotides, the CDR3 is TGTGCCAGCAGCCTAGTGGGAGGGCCAAATGAGCAGTTCTTC. Together with reference TRBV28 and TRBJ2-1, the CDR3 gives the full variable domain: DVKVTQSSRYLVKRTGEKVFLECVQDMDHENMFWYRQDPGLGLRLIYFSYDVKMKEKGDIPEGYSVSREKKERFSLILESASTNQTSMYLCASSLVGGPNEQFFGPGTRLTVL.

This clone ranks as medium-sized. This chain links TRBV6-4 with TRBJ2-3; 11 bases are shared with TRBD1. The CDR3 length is 14 residues. V trimming: 3 bases; J trimming: 4 bases; junction bases outside the gene matches: 0. Germline assignment: CDR1 MRHNA and CDR2 SNTAGT. CDR3: CASSEGQGADTQYF. The CDR3 DNA reads TGTGCCAGCAGTGAGGGACAGGGGGCAGATACGCAGTATTTT.

The chain couples TRBV18 to TRBJ1-1; D is ambiguous. Per the germline V gene, CDR1 is KGHSH and CDR2 is LQKENI. The ends were cut back, 1 base at V and 0 bases at J, with 12 bases in the middle. There are 16 residues in the CDR3. CDR3 bases: TGTGCCAGCTCACCACTTGTAGATACTCTGAACACTGAAGCTTTCTTT. It encodes CASSPLVDTLNTEAFF.

This clone was seen only a few times. This chain links TRBV28 with TRBJ1-2; unclear D gene. Per the germline V gene, CDR1 is MDHEN and CDR2 is SYDVKM. This CDR3 spans 14 amino acids. V was cut by 6 bases and J by 4 bases, with 15 bases left in between. DNA for the CDR3: TGTGCCAGCAGCACCCCCGGGTTTGTCTATGGCTACACCTTC. It specifies CASSTPGFVYGYTF.

The chain links TRBV5-1 to TRBJ2-1, with TRBD1 as a possible D gene (6 bases). Germline loops: CDR1 SGHRS, CDR2 YFSETQ. This CDR3 is 14 amino acids long. Trimming stripped 2 bases from V and 9 bases from J, with 15 bases between. The DNA of the CDR3 is TGCGCCAGCAGCTTCCAGGGGCTAGGGACTGAGCAGTTCTTC. Translated: CASSFQGLGTEQFF.